Here is one T cell receptor (beta chain) with its context. Sequenced by immunoSEQ multiplex PCR; TCRdb stores in-frame clones only, minus some. The sample consists of about 100,000 clones, 80% to 90% of them appearing once. The data belong to a study of T cell responses to AZD1222 COVID-19 vaccine. The wider study: Pooling covered second doses at about 4 or about 12 weeks.

V was cut by 4 bases and J by 2 bases, with 15 bases left in between. This CDR3 comprises 15 residues. Germline assignment: CDR1 MDHEN and CDR2 SYDVKM. The input for sequencing was peripheral blood, taken on day 0 of AZD1222 vaccination. This clonotype was sampled from an adult in good health. The chain uses TRBV28 and TRBJ2-7; possible D gene TRBD1, 7 bases. The CDR3 DNA reads as TGTGCCAGCAGTTGGCGGGACAGACCAACCTACGAGCAGTACTTC. It is translated as CASSWRDRPTYEQYF.